The T cell receptor beta chain described here comes from a study of T-cell reconstitution after alpha-beta-depleted transplantation in children. For this clonotype: Antigen: not known.

Whole-study findings and limits: Day-60 TCRbeta diversity that was high in some patients was derived from surviving recipient T cells and thymic progenitors. T-cell counts and diversity were attributed mostly to newly produced T cells one year after transplant.

There are 17 residues in the CDR3. V trimming: 6 bases; J trimming: 3 bases; junction bases outside the gene matches: 17. Per the germline V gene, CDR1 is DFQATT and CDR2 is SNEGSKA (reference sequence). Molecular barcoding with unique molecular identifiers was used for the TCRbeta library. TCRdb re-called the PCR reads through MiXCR, storing one row per CDR3 protein. The sample consists of about 440,000 distinct CDR3 sequences, 43% of them appearing once. The origin of this receptor is a girl aged 2 to 10 with aplastic anemia, due to receive a stem cell transplant. The chain recombines TRBV20-1 with TRBJ1-5, with 7 bases that match TRBD1. The sample was PBMCs, taken before TCRalphabeta/CD19-depleted stem cell transplant. Here the CDR3 reads CSAQGPTYRGYNQPQHF. In nucleotides, the CDR3 is TGCAGTGCCCAAGGCCCCACCTACAGGGGATACAATCAGCCCCAGCATTTT.